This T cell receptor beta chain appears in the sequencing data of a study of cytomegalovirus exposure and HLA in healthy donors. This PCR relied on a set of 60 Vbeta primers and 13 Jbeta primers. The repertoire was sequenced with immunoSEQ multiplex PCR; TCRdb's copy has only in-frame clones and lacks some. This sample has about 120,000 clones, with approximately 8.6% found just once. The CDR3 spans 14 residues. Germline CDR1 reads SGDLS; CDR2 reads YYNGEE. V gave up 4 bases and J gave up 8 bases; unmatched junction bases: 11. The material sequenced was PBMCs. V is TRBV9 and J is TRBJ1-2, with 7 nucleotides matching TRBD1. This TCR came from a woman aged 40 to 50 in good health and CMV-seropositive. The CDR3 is CASSSRTGVSGYTF. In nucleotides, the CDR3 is TGTGCCAGCAGCTCCAGGACAGGCGTAAGCGGCTACACCTTC.